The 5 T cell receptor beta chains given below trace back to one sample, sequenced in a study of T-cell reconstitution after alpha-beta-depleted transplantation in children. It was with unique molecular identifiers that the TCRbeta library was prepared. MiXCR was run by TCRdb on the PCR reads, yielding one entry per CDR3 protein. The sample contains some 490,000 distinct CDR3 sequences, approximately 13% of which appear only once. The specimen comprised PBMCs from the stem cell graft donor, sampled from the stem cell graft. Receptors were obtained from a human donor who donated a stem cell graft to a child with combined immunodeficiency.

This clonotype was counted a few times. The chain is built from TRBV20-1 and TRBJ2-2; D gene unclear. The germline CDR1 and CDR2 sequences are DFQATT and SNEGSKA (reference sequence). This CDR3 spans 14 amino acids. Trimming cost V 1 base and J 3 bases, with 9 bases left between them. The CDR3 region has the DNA TGCAGTGCTAGAGCCCTCCTTGACACCGGGGAGCTGTTTTTT. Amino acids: CSARALLDTGELFF.

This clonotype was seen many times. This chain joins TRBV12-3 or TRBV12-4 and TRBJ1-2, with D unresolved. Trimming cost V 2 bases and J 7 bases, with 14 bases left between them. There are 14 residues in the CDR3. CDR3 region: CASSLRADVAGYTF. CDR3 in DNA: TGTGCCAGCAGTTTAAGGGCGGACGTGGCTGGCTACACCTTC.

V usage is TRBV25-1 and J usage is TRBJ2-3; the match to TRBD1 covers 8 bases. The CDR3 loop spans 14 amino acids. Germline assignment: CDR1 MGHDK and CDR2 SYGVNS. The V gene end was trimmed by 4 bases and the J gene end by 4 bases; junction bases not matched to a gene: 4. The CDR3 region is CASSGAGGPDTQYF. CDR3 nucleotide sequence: TGTGCCAGCAGTGGGGCAGGGGGCCCAGATACGCAGTATTTT.

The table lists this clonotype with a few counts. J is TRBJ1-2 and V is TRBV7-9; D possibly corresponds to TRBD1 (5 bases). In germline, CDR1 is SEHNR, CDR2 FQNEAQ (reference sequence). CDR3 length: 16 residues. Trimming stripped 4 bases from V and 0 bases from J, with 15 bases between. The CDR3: CASSSSRLGANYGYTF. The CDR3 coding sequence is TGTGCCAGCAGCTCTTCCAGGTTAGGGGCTAACTATGGCTACACCTTC. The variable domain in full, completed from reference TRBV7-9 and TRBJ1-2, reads DTGVSQNPRHKITKRGQNVTFRCDPISEHNRLYWYRQTLGQGPEFLTYFQNEAQLEKSRLLSDRFSAERPKGSFSTLEIQRTEQGDSAMYLCASSSSRLGANYGYTFGSGTRLTVV.

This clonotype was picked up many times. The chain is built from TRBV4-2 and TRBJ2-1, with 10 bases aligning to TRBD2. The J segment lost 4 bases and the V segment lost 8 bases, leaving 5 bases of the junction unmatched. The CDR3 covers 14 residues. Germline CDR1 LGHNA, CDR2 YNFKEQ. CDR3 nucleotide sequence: TGTGCCAGCGCCGGACTAGCGGTGTACAATGAGCAGTTCTTC. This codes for CASAGLAVYNEQFF.